This TCR beta chain comes out of a study of blood T cell repertoires in COVID-19. Study-level information: Whether acute or convalescent, the COVID-19 samples came from the United States, Italy and Spain.

V gave up 1 base and J gave up 0 bases; unmatched junction bases: 9. This CDR3 has 20 amino acids. The germline gives CDR1 SGHNT, CDR2 YENEEA. Authors' methods: Estimation of nucleated cell counts relied on the amplification of reference gene primers. The method was immunoSEQ multiplex PCR; TCRdb's version includes in-frame clones alone and lacks a portion of them. That table supplies the V and J calls and clone size; D and trimming were determined from the DNA. The data hold under 500,000 clones, with more than 85% observed a single time. The chain links TRBV11-3 to TRBJ2-3; 14 bases map to TRBD2. The sequence was collected from a woman aged 25 to 39 with acute or convalescent COVID-19. Sample: peripheral blood. CDR3 sequence: CASSLGLGLAGASSTDTQYF. CDR3 DNA: TGTGCCAGCAGCTTAGGACTGGGACTAGCGGGGGCCTCTAGCACAGATACGCAGTATTTT.